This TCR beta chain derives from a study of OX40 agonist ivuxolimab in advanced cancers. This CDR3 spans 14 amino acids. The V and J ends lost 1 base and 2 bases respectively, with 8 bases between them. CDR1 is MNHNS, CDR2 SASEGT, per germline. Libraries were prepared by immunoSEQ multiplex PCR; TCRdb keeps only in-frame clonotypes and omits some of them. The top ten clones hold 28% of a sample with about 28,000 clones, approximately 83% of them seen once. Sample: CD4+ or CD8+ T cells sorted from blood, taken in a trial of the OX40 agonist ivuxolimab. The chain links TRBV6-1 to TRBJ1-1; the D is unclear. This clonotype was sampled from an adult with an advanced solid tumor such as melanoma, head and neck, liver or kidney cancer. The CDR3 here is CASSEDGPNTEAFF. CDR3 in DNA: TGTGCCAGCAGTGAAGATGGGCCAAACACTGAAGCTTTCTTT.